These T cell receptor beta chains were read from a single sample in a study of spatial heterogeneity in lung cancer. TCRdb ran MiXCR on the 5' RACE reads and lists one entry per CDR3 protein. The data show about 23,000 distinct CDR3 sequences, under 6.5% seen once. Specimen: lung tumor tissue, collected at surgery. These receptors were obtained from a male donor with early-stage non-small cell lung cancer. The CDR3 runs from the conserved cysteine through the conserved F or W. D genes are given only for firm matches. The size of a clone is reported for some rows only, either as once, few or many, or as a class for expanded clones.

clone_size: NA; j_call: TRBJ1-2; v_call: TRBV2; d_call: NA; cdr3_nt: TGTGCCAGCAGTTGGACGGGTGGGGAGGCAGGCTACACCTTC; cdr3_aa: CASSWTGGEAGYTF
clone_size: many; j_call: TRBJ1-1; v_call: TRBV28; d_call: TRBD1; cdr3_nt: TGTGCCAGCTCCCGGCCGGGACAGGGTTTTAGGGGCACTGAAGCTTTCTTT; cdr3_aa: CASSRPGQGFRGTEAFF
clone_size: many; j_call: TRBJ1-6; v_call: TRBV12-3/TRBV12-4; d_call: NA; cdr3_nt: TGTGCCAGCAGTTTTGAGAGTTCACCCCTCCACTTT; cdr3_aa: CASSFESSPLHF
clone_size: many; j_call: TRBJ1-1; v_call: TRBV27; d_call: NA; cdr3_nt: TGTGCCAGCAGTTACGGCGCCAACACTGAAGCTTTCTTT; cdr3_aa: CASSYGANTEAFF
clone_size: many; j_call: TRBJ2-3; v_call: TRBV15; d_call: NA; cdr3_nt: TGTGCCACCAGCAGAGATCGGGGCAGCACAGATACGCAGTATTTT; cdr3_aa: CATSRDRGSTDTQYF
clone_size: many; j_call: TRBJ2-7; v_call: TRBV6-5; d_call: NA; cdr3_nt: TGTGCCAGCAGTTACAGTCGGGGGTACGAGCAGTACTTC; cdr3_aa: CASSYSRGYEQYF
clone_size: medium-sized; j_call: TRBJ1-4; v_call: TRBV7-9; d_call: NA; cdr3_nt: TGTGCCAGCAGCCAAGCTGGGAGTAATGAAAAACTGTTTTTT; cdr3_aa: CASSQAGSNEKLFF
clone_size: few; j_call: TRBJ1-1; v_call: TRBV7-9; d_call: NA; cdr3_nt: TGTGCCAGCAGCTTAGTGGAGGGGGGGACTGAAGCTTTCTTT; cdr3_aa: CASSLVEGGTEAFF
clone_size: many; j_call: TRBJ1-4; v_call: TRBV28; d_call: TRBD1; cdr3_nt: TGTGCCAGCAGTATCTGGGACAGCAGAACTAATGAAAAACTGTTTTTT; cdr3_aa: CASSIWDSRTNEKLFF
clone_size: NA; j_call: TRBJ1-1; v_call: TRBV25-1; d_call: NA; cdr3_nt: TGTGCCACCAAATTTAGGGCCCAAGCTTTCTTT; cdr3_aa: CATKFRAQAFF
clone_size: many; j_call: TRBJ2-2; v_call: TRBV2; d_call: NA; cdr3_nt: TGTGCCAGCAGTGGCAGTAGCGCCGGGGAGCTGTTTTTT; cdr3_aa: CASSGSSAGELFF
clone_size: few; j_call: TRBJ1-4; v_call: TRBV28; d_call: NA; cdr3_nt: TGTGCCAGCAGTCCACTTCCGACTAATGAAAAACTGTTTTTT; cdr3_aa: CASSPLPTNEKLFF
clone_size: many; j_call: TRBJ1-1; v_call: TRBV5-1; d_call: NA; cdr3_nt: TGCGCCAGCAGCTCACGGGGAATCCCGGGCACTGAAGCTTTCTTT; cdr3_aa: CASSSRGIPGTEAFF
clone_size: many; j_call: TRBJ2-3; v_call: TRBV20-1; d_call: TRBD2; cdr3_nt: TGCAGTGCTAGTCGGGCTAGCGGGCAATCAAGTACGCAGTATTTT; cdr3_aa: CSASRASGQSSTQYF
clone_size: many; j_call: TRBJ2-7; v_call: TRBV10-3; d_call: NA; cdr3_nt: TGTGCCATCACGGGGGGCGCGGGTGAGCAGTACTTC; cdr3_aa: CAITGGAGEQYF
clone_size: medium-sized; j_call: TRBJ2-3; v_call: TRBV7-3; d_call: NA; cdr3_nt: TGTGCCAGCAGCCTCTATAAGCACACAGATACGCAGTATTTT; cdr3_aa: CASSLYKHTDTQYF
clone_size: many; j_call: TRBJ2-3; v_call: TRBV7-2; d_call: NA; cdr3_nt: TGTGCCAGCAGCCCCTGGATGGAAGATACGCAGTATTTT; cdr3_aa: CASSPWMEDTQYF
clone_size: medium-sized; j_call: TRBJ1-6; v_call: TRBV4-2; d_call: NA; cdr3_nt: TGTGCCAGCAGCCAAGAACCGAATTCACCCCTCCACTTT; cdr3_aa: CASSQEPNSPLHF
clone_size: NA; j_call: TRBJ2-7; v_call: TRBV12-5; d_call: TRBD2; cdr3_nt: TGTGCTAGTGAGGTCCGGCGACTAGCGATCTACGAGCAGTACTTC; cdr3_aa: CASEVRRLAIYEQYF
clone_size: many; j_call: TRBJ2-2; v_call: TRBV27; d_call: NA; cdr3_nt: TGTGCCAGCAGTTTTGGAGGGGAGCTGTTTTTT; cdr3_aa: CASSFGGELFF
clone_size: few; j_call: TRBJ2-7; v_call: TRBV30; d_call: NA; cdr3_nt: TGTGCCTGGAGTGTACAGTACGAGCAGTACTTC; cdr3_aa: CAWSVQYEQYF
clone_size: many; j_call: TRBJ1-2; v_call: TRBV6-2/TRBV6-3; d_call: TRBD1; cdr3_nt: TGTGCCAGCAGAAGGTGGGGACAGATGGGCTACACCTTC; cdr3_aa: CASRRWGQMGYTF
clone_size: many; j_call: TRBJ2-6; v_call: TRBV7-8; d_call: NA; cdr3_nt: TGTGCCAGCAGCTCTACTAGCCAAATCCTCTCTGGGGCCAACGTCCTGACTTTC; cdr3_aa: CASSSTSQILSGANVLTF
clone_size: many; j_call: TRBJ1-2; v_call: TRBV5-1; d_call: NA; cdr3_nt: TGCGCCAGCAGCTTGGGAACAGAAGCAAACTATGGCTACACCTTC; cdr3_aa: CASSLGTEANYGYTF
clone_size: NA; j_call: TRBJ2-3; v_call: TRBV7-2; d_call: NA; cdr3_nt: TGTGCCAGCAGCTTAGAGGGGGGTATGGATACGCAGTATTTT; cdr3_aa: CASSLEGGMDTQYF
clone_size: many; j_call: TRBJ2-3; v_call: TRBV9; d_call: NA; cdr3_nt: TGTGCCAGCAGCGTAGCCCGCAGCACAGATACGCAGTATTTT; cdr3_aa: CASSVARSTDTQYF
clone_size: few; j_call: TRBJ1-1; v_call: TRBV7-6; d_call: NA; cdr3_nt: TGTGCCAGCAGCTTACACAGGGTAGGGTACACTGAAGCTTTCTTT; cdr3_aa: CASSLHRVGYTEAFF
clone_size: many; j_call: TRBJ1-1; v_call: TRBV28; d_call: NA; cdr3_nt: TGTGCCAGCCGGTTCTCGCTGTTCCGAAACACTGAAGCTTTCTTT; cdr3_aa: CASRFSLFRNTEAFF
clone_size: many; j_call: TRBJ2-1; v_call: TRBV28; d_call: TRBD1; cdr3_nt: TGTGCCAGCAGTCGGGACAGGGGATCCTACAATGAGCAGTTCTTC; cdr3_aa: CASSRDRGSYNEQFF
clone_size: many; j_call: TRBJ2-7; v_call: TRBV28; d_call: TRBD1; cdr3_nt: TGTGCCAGCAGTTTCACCACAGGGGGCTACGAGCAGTACTTC; cdr3_aa: CASSFTTGGYEQYF
clone_size: many; j_call: TRBJ2-4; v_call: TRBV2; d_call: NA; cdr3_nt: TGTGCCAGCAGTTCCGGGGGAACCAAAAACATTCAGTACTTC; cdr3_aa: CASSSGGTKNIQYF
clone_size: many; j_call: TRBJ2-1; v_call: TRBV24-1; d_call: NA; cdr3_nt: TGTGCCACCCTGGACAGCCTCGGAGGAAATGAGCAGTTCTTC; cdr3_aa: CATLDSLGGNEQFF
clone_size: many; j_call: TRBJ2-6; v_call: TRBV6-5; d_call: NA; cdr3_nt: TGTGCCAGCAGTTGGGACCCCCGCTCTGGGGCCAACGTCCTGACTTTC; cdr3_aa: CASSWDPRSGANVLTF
clone_size: many; j_call: TRBJ2-2; v_call: TRBV27; d_call: NA; cdr3_nt: TGTGCCAGCTCGGGATGGGAAGGCACCGGGGAGCTGTTTTTT; cdr3_aa: CASSGWEGTGELFF
clone_size: many; j_call: TRBJ2-7; v_call: TRBV7-2; d_call: NA; cdr3_nt: TGTGCCAGCAGCTTAGAAGGGCGGGACCACGAGCAGTACTTC; cdr3_aa: CASSLEGRDHEQYF
clone_size: NA; j_call: TRBJ2-1; v_call: TRBV7-2; d_call: TRBD2; cdr3_nt: TGTGCCAGCAGCTTTGGCGGGGGGCTTGGTGAGCAGTTCTTC; cdr3_aa: CASSFGGGLGEQFF
clone_size: NA; j_call: TRBJ1-5; v_call: TRBV7-9; d_call: NA; cdr3_nt: TGTGCCAGCAGCCCGGGGTCCAATCAGCCCCAGCATTTT; cdr3_aa: CASSPGSNQPQHF